This entry concerns a single T cell receptor (beta chain). Antigen: not known. This sample was taken from a study of graft-versus-host responses after intestinal transplantation. CDR1 SGHNT and CDR2 YYREEE come from the germline V gene (reference sequence). With 4 bases removed from V and 0 bases from J, the gap between germline ends came to 16 bases. The CDR3 has 16 amino acids. Study-level results: Allografts carried high graft-versus-host to host-versus-graft clonal ratios in patients having graft-donor T cell macrochimerism.

This table comes from immunoSEQ multiplex PCR, and its TCRdb copy is limited to in-frame clones, with some not included. The table has more than 80,000 clones, roughly four fifths seen once. This TCR was recovered from a human donor who received an intestinal transplant. V usage is TRBV5-4 and J usage is TRBJ1-2; TRBD1 might be the D (6 bases). The sample was unstimulated CD8+ T cells sorted from spleen or lymph node cells, taken before intestinal transplant. The CDR3, as DNA: TGTGCCAGCAGCCCGGACAGCCCTCTAGCTAACTATGGCTACACCTTC. It specifies CASSPDSPLANYGYTF.